These 10 T cell receptor beta chains were all obtained from the same sample, sequenced in a study of blood T cell repertoires in COVID-19. The table came from immunoSEQ multiplex PCR; TCRdb's copy has only in-frame clones and leaves some out. This sample has about 240,000 clones, with more than 80% found just once. Input material: peripheral blood. These receptors came from a human donor in a cohort sampled during active COVID-19.

DNA of the CDR3: TGTGCCAGTACGCAACAGGGGACTACCGGGGAGCTGTTTTTT. This gives the protein CASTQQGTTGELFF. This chain uses TRBV19 with TRBJ2-2; possible D gene TRBD1, 7 bases. The CDR3 is 14 residues long. The germline CDR1 and CDR2 sequences are LNHDA and SQIVND (reference sequence). The germline V and J ends were trimmed by 7 bases and 5 bases, with 14 bases remaining between them.

The rearrangement links TRBV2 to TRBJ1-4, with no clear D. There are 14 residues in the CDR3. The germline V gene encodes CDR1 SNHLY and CDR2 FYNNEI. V lost 6 bases and J 5 bases, leaving 13 bases between the germline ends. CDR3 sequence reads: CASSSGSYNEKLFF. The CDR3 bases are TGTGCCAGCAGCTCTGGTTCCTACAATGAAAAACTGTTTTTT. Using reference TRBV2 and TRBJ1-4 for the parts outside the CDR3, the full variable domain is EPEVTQTPSHQVTQMGQEVILRCVPISNHLYFYWYRQILGQKVEFLVSFYNNEISEKSEIFDDQFSVERPDGSNFTLKIRSTKLEDSAMYFCASSSGSYNEKLFFGSGTQLSVL.

The rearrangement joins TRBV27 to TRBJ2-2; TRBD2 agrees at 11 bases. The V and J ends lost 6 bases and 11 bases, in that order; junction bases with no gene match: 20. This CDR3 is 18 amino acids long. Germline assignment: CDR1 MNHEY and CDR2 SMNVEV (reference sequence). Written as DNA, the CDR3 is TGTGCCAGCAGCTTAATCCGGCCTTCCGGGACTAGCGGCATAGAGCTGTTTTTT. Protein: CASSLIRPSGTSGIELFF.

The chain employs TRBV28 and TRBJ2-4; weak D call: TRBD2 (6 bases). Trimming removed 6 bases from V and 7 bases from J, with 16 bases in between. In germline, CDR1 is MDHEN, CDR2 SYDVKM. The CDR3 sequence is 14 residues long. CDR3 DNA sequence: TGTGCCAGCAGGTCGAGCGGGCTCGGGAACATTCAGTACTTC. This translates into CASRSSGLGNIQYF. The full variable domain, its missing parts supplied by reference TRBV28 and TRBJ2-4, is DVKVTQSSRYLVKRTGEKVFLECVQDMDHENMFWYRQDPGLGLRLIYFSYDVKMKEKGDIPEGYSVSREKKERFSLILESASTNQTSMYLCASRSSGLGNIQYFGAGTRLSVL.

The J gene is TRBJ2-7, the V gene TRBV5-6; 8 bases are shared with TRBD1. V gave up 1 base and J gave up 4 bases; unmatched junction bases: 7. The CDR3 is 15 residues long. Germline V gives CDR1 SGHDT, CDR2 YYEEEE. The chain's CDR3 is CASSLRRTGRYEQYF. The DNA for the CDR3 is TGTGCCAGCAGCTTGAGGCGGACAGGGAGATACGAGCAGTACTTC.

V and J are TRBV5-4 and TRBJ2-7; 7 bases are shared with TRBD1. In germline, CDR1 is SGHNT, CDR2 YYREEE (reference sequence). This CDR3 contains 14 residues. V was pared by 2 bases and J by 1 base, with 3 bases of the junction left unmatched. The CDR3 DNA is TGTGCCAGCAGCTTTGACAGGGTTTCCTACGAGCAGTACTTC. Translating it yields CASSFDRVSYEQYF. Complete variable domain (other parts from reference TRBV5-4 and TRBJ2-7): ETGVTQSPTHLIKTRGQQVTLRCSSQSGHNTVSWYQQALGQGPQFIFQYYREEENGRGNFPPRFSGLQFPNYSSELNVNALELDDSALYLCASSFDRVSYEQYFGPGTRLTVT.

The chain recombines TRBV28 with TRBJ2-7, with 7 nucleotides matching TRBD2. Germline CDR1 MDHEN, CDR2 SYDVKM. The CDR3 runs 14 residues. The V and J ends lost 2 bases and 4 bases, in that order; junction bases with no gene match: 5. The DNA for the CDR3 is TGTGCCAGCAGTTTAGCGGGAGCGGTATACGAGCAGTACTTC. This sequence encodes CASSLAGAVYEQYF. The full variable domain, its missing parts supplied by reference TRBV28 and TRBJ2-7, is DVKVTQSSRYLVKRTGEKVFLECVQDMDHENMFWYRQDPGLGLRLIYFSYDVKMKEKGDIPEGYSVSREKKERFSLILESASTNQTSMYLCASSLAGAVYEQYFGPGTRLTVT.

The V and J genes are TRBV4-1 and TRBJ2-1, with TRBD2 identical over 15 bases. Trimming at V came to 4 bases and at J to 0 bases, leaving 4 bases not matched to a gene. CDR3 length: 18 residues. The germline gives CDR1 MGHRA, CDR2 YSYEKL. Here the CDR3 DNA reads TGCGCCAGCAGCCGCGGACTAGCGGGGGGGAGCTCCTACAATGAGCAGTTCTTC. This translates into CASSRGLAGGSSYNEQFF.

This sequence joins TRBV10-2 and TRBJ2-5; 7 bases line up with TRBD2. CDR1 is WSHSY, CDR2 SAAADI, per germline. V shed 3 bases, J shed 5 bases, and the junction held 12 bases outside the gene matches. The CDR3 is made up of 16 amino acids. CDR3 bases: TGCGCCAGCAGTGATCCGGGCGGGAGACCCCGGGAGACCCAGTACTTC. Its protein product is CASSDPGGRPRETQYF.

The V gene is TRBV2, the J gene TRBJ2-6; TRBD2 agrees at 13 bases. CDR1 is SNHLY and CDR2 is FYNNEI in the germline V gene. Germline trimming cut 6 bases from V and 0 bases from J; bases unmatched to any gene: 8. This CDR3 contains 19 residues. The CDR3 spells CASSHTSGRAFSGANVLTF. CDR3 coding DNA: TGTGCCAGCAGCCATACTAGCGGGAGGGCGTTCTCTGGGGCCAACGTCCTGACTTTC.